This T cell receptor beta chain was found in a study of cytomegalovirus exposure and HLA in healthy donors. General study points: In vitro assays verified that a few CMV-associated chains recognized CMV antigens specifically. TCR beta V segments were, for the most part, productive about 87% or about 30% of the time in an earlier analysis. It was reported that the classifier diagnosed cytomegalovirus status with high specificity and sensitivity in both the original and validation cohorts.

PCR was performed using 60 Vbeta and 13 Jbeta primers. In the authors' methods: A later analysis counted 65 million to 80 million unique TCR beta chains, around 10 million shared. Using immunoSEQ multiplex PCR, the repertoire was profiled, and TCRdb retains in-frame clones only, with some absent. That table furnishes V, J and clone size, whereas the DNA furnished D and trimming. The table has 200,000 to 250,000 clones, about 85% seen once. Note on this clone: Its antigen is still unknown.

The source material was PBMCs. This clonotype originated in a human donor in good health.

DNA of the CDR3: TGTGCCAGCAGTTACGGTTCCAGCTCCTACGAGCAGTACTTC. Translating it yields CASSYGSSSYEQYF. The rearrangement joins TRBV6-5 to TRBJ2-7; D is unclear. Germline V gene data show CDR1 as MNHEY and CDR2 as SVGAGI. This CDR3 has 14 residues. Trimming left V 2 bases short and J 0 bases short, with 8 bases between.